These T cell receptor beta chains were read from a single sample in a study of identical twins. TCRdb reanalysed the 5' RACE reads using MiXCR and keeps one entry per CDR3 protein. Here the sample spans roughly 540,000 distinct CDR3 sequences, roughly a fifth being singletons. The same sample was also studied in work on T cells expressing NK-cell markers.

The sequenced sample was CD4+ T cells sorted from blood. Receptors were obtained from a woman under 30 in good health. Each CDR3 is given with its conserved first and last residue. A D gene is named only where the DNA matches it firmly. Some rows mark clone size as missing; the rest say once, few, many or name a class of expanded clone.

v_call: TRBV6-1; clone_size: .; j_call: TRBJ2-1; d_call: .; cdr3_aa: CASSPSGTSSYNEQFF; cdr3_nt: TGTGCCAGCAGTCCGTCCGGGACAAGCTCCTACAATGAGCAGTTCTTC
v_call: TRBV5-1; clone_size: .; j_call: TRBJ2-7; d_call: .; cdr3_aa: CASSITGIDEQYF; cdr3_nt: TGCGCCAGCAGCATCACAGGGATCGACGAGCAGTACTTC
v_call: TRBV12-3/TRBV12-4; clone_size: .; j_call: TRBJ1-1; d_call: .; cdr3_aa: CASSLGEGGKEAFF; cdr3_nt: TGTGCCAGCAGTTTGGGGGAGGGCGGTAAGGAAGCTTTCTTT
v_call: TRBV28; clone_size: .; j_call: TRBJ1-2; d_call: .; cdr3_aa: CASSLPTGSGGYTF; cdr3_nt: TGTGCCAGCAGTTTACCTACAGGGTCCGGTGGCTACACCTTC
v_call: TRBV9; clone_size: .; j_call: TRBJ2-3; d_call: .; cdr3_aa: CASSVGPSGIRTDTQYF; cdr3_nt: TGTGCCAGCAGCGTAGGTCCCAGCGGAATCCGCACAGATACGCAGTATTTT
v_call: TRBV4-1; clone_size: few; j_call: TRBJ2-1; d_call: .; cdr3_aa: CASSQAISGTVYNEQFF; cdr3_nt: TGCGCCAGCAGCCAAGCCATTAGCGGGACAGTCTACAATGAGCAGTTCTTC
v_call: TRBV12-3/TRBV12-4; clone_size: many; j_call: TRBJ2-5; d_call: TRBD1; cdr3_aa: CASSPGQGQETQYF; cdr3_nt: TGTGCCAGCAGTCCAGGACAGGGTCAAGAGACCCAGTACTTC
v_call: TRBV27; clone_size: .; j_call: TRBJ1-6; d_call: .; cdr3_aa: CASSLARNSPLHF; cdr3_nt: TGTGCCAGCAGTTTGGCGAGAAATTCACCCCTCCACTTT
v_call: TRBV4-2; clone_size: few; j_call: TRBJ1-4; d_call: .; cdr3_aa: CASSQLQGDEKLFF; cdr3_nt: TGTGCCAGCAGCCAGTTACAGGGAGATGAAAAACTGTTTTTT
v_call: TRBV10-1; clone_size: .; j_call: TRBJ2-7; d_call: .; cdr3_aa: CARSPGRSYEQYF; cdr3_nt: TGCGCCCGATCACCGGGACGGTCCTACGAGCAGTACTTC
v_call: TRBV20-1; clone_size: few; j_call: TRBJ2-7; d_call: .; cdr3_aa: CSARDPSGGRDGYEQYF; cdr3_nt: TGCAGTGCTAGAGATCCGAGTGGTGGCAGGGACGGCTACGAGCAGTACTTC
v_call: TRBV7-8; clone_size: .; j_call: TRBJ1-5; d_call: .; cdr3_aa: CASQFRGEVGSNQPQHF; cdr3_nt: TGTGCCAGCCAGTTTAGGGGTGAGGTTGGAAGCAATCAGCCCCAGCATTTT
v_call: TRBV20-1; clone_size: many; j_call: TRBJ2-1; d_call: .; cdr3_aa: CSALDHLKFF; cdr3_nt: TGCAGTGCTCTGGACCACCTCAAGTTCTTC
v_call: TRBV7-2; clone_size: few; j_call: TRBJ2-3; d_call: .; cdr3_aa: CASSRVRDTQYF; cdr3_nt: TGTGCCAGCAGTCGAGTTAGGGATACGCAGTATTTT
v_call: TRBV5-1; clone_size: .; j_call: TRBJ1-2; d_call: .; cdr3_aa: CASSLEQFYGYTF; cdr3_nt: TGCGCCAGCAGCTTGGAGCAGTTCTATGGCTACACCTTC
v_call: TRBV7-2; clone_size: few; j_call: TRBJ2-7; d_call: .; cdr3_aa: CASLPTQGRYEQYF; cdr3_nt: TGTGCCAGCCTCCCCACACAGGGCCGCTACGAGCAGTACTTC
v_call: TRBV20-1; clone_size: .; j_call: TRBJ2-5; d_call: TRBD1; cdr3_aa: CSAMGRGLETQYF; cdr3_nt: TGCAGTGCTATGGGCAGGGGGCTTGAGACCCAGTACTTC
v_call: TRBV20-1; clone_size: .; j_call: TRBJ1-6; d_call: .; cdr3_aa: CSARLISSPLHF; cdr3_nt: TGCAGTGCCCGACTAATTAGTTCACCCCTCCACTTT
v_call: TRBV29-1; clone_size: .; j_call: TRBJ1-1; d_call: .; cdr3_aa: CSATTGSFNTEAFF; cdr3_nt: TGCAGCGCCACAACTGGATCCTTTAACACTGAAGCTTTCTTT
v_call: TRBV2; clone_size: once; j_call: TRBJ2-7; d_call: .; cdr3_aa: CASSRDLSYEQYF; cdr3_nt: TGTGCCAGCAGTAGGGACTTGTCCTACGAGCAGTACTTC
v_call: TRBV20-1; clone_size: .; j_call: TRBJ2-3; d_call: TRBD2; cdr3_aa: CSALLLAGSTDTQYF; cdr3_nt: TGCAGTGCTCTACTACTAGCGGGAAGCACAGATACGCAGTATTTT
v_call: TRBV7-3; clone_size: few; j_call: TRBJ2-1; d_call: .; cdr3_aa: CASSLWGRDEQFF; cdr3_nt: TGTGCCAGCAGCTTATGGGGAAGGGATGAGCAGTTCTTC
v_call: TRBV10-3; clone_size: few; j_call: TRBJ2-5; d_call: .; cdr3_aa: CAITAGARETQYF; cdr3_nt: TGTGCCATCACGGCAGGGGCGAGGGAGACCCAGTACTTC
v_call: TRBV2; clone_size: few; j_call: TRBJ2-1; d_call: TRBD2; cdr3_aa: CASSGTSGSYNEQFF; cdr3_nt: TGTGCCAGCAGTGGGACTAGCGGGAGCTACAATGAGCAGTTCTTC
v_call: TRBV5-1; clone_size: .; j_call: TRBJ2-1; d_call: TRBD1; cdr3_aa: CASSMDRGRFTFNEQFF; cdr3_nt: TGCGCCAGCAGTATGGACAGGGGGCGCTTTACGTTCAATGAGCAGTTCTTC
v_call: TRBV4-3; clone_size: few; j_call: TRBJ2-1; d_call: TRBD2; cdr3_aa: CASSLKAGLAGVTSYNEQFF; cdr3_nt: TGCGCCAGCAGCCTCAAGGCGGGACTAGCGGGAGTGACGTCCTACAATGAGCAGTTCTTC
v_call: TRBV20-1; clone_size: few; j_call: TRBJ2-1; d_call: .; cdr3_aa: CSASDRDKQFF; cdr3_nt: TGCAGTGCTAGCGACAGAGATAAGCAGTTCTTC
v_call: TRBV11-2; clone_size: few; j_call: TRBJ2-1; d_call: TRBD2; cdr3_aa: CASGSGVRDEQFF; cdr3_nt: TGTGCCAGCGGCAGCGGGGTACGGGATGAGCAGTTCTTC
v_call: TRBV10-1; clone_size: few; j_call: TRBJ2-5; d_call: TRBD2; cdr3_aa: CASSESTSGGIETQYF; cdr3_nt: TGCGCCAGCAGTGAGTCGACTAGCGGGGGAATAGAGACCCAGTACTTC
v_call: TRBV5-5; clone_size: few; j_call: TRBJ1-1; d_call: .; cdr3_aa: CASSLGQTTLNTEAFF; cdr3_nt: TGTGCCAGCAGCTTGGGCCAGACCACTCTGAACACTGAAGCTTTCTTT
v_call: TRBV11-2; clone_size: .; j_call: TRBJ1-1; d_call: .; cdr3_aa: CASSPHLLNTEAFF; cdr3_nt: TGTGCCAGCAGCCCGCACCTTTTGAACACTGAAGCTTTCTTT
v_call: TRBV18; clone_size: once; j_call: TRBJ1-5; d_call: .; cdr3_aa: CASSGTGSPGQPQHF; cdr3_nt: TGTGCCAGCTCAGGCACAGGGTCTCCGGGTCAGCCCCAGCATTTT
v_call: TRBV28; clone_size: .; j_call: TRBJ1-1; d_call: .; cdr3_aa: CASAGVTVGAFF; cdr3_nt: TGTGCCAGCGCAGGGGTAACAGTAGGGGCTTTCTTT
v_call: TRBV20-1; clone_size: few; j_call: TRBJ1-2; d_call: .; cdr3_aa: CSASSPHYGYTF; cdr3_nt: TGCAGTGCCTCAAGCCCCCACTATGGCTACACCTTC
v_call: TRBV4-3; clone_size: .; j_call: TRBJ2-3; d_call: .; cdr3_aa: CASSQDLTVPDTQYF; cdr3_nt: TGCGCCAGCAGCCAAGATTTGACAGTTCCAGATACGCAGTATTTT
v_call: TRBV6-5; clone_size: few; j_call: TRBJ2-1; d_call: .; cdr3_aa: CASSYAQHDNEQFF; cdr3_nt: TGTGCCAGCAGTTACGCTCAACACGACAATGAGCAGTTCTTC
v_call: TRBV11-2; clone_size: .; j_call: TRBJ2-7; d_call: TRBD1; cdr3_aa: CASSLGGTGPYEQYF; cdr3_nt: TGTGCCAGCAGCTTAGGTGGGACAGGGCCATACGAGCAGTACTTC
v_call: TRBV13; clone_size: .; j_call: TRBJ1-5; d_call: .; cdr3_aa: CASSLAGGPNQPQHF; cdr3_nt: TGTGCCAGCAGCTTGGCCGGGGGGCCGAATCAGCCCCAGCATTTT
v_call: TRBV15; clone_size: .; j_call: TRBJ2-2; d_call: .; cdr3_aa: CATSRPQGTGELFF; cdr3_nt: TGTGCCACCAGCAGACCACAGGGCACCGGGGAGCTGTTTTTT
v_call: TRBV4-3; clone_size: .; j_call: TRBJ1-2; d_call: .; cdr3_aa: CASSQENRRGGYTF; cdr3_nt: TGCGCCAGCAGCCAAGAGAACAGGAGGGGTGGCTACACCTTC
v_call: TRBV15; clone_size: .; j_call: TRBJ2-2; d_call: .; cdr3_aa: CATSRDRAGAIGELFF; cdr3_nt: TGTGCCACCAGCAGAGATCGAGCAGGGGCGATCGGGGAGCTGTTTTTT
v_call: TRBV18; clone_size: .; j_call: TRBJ2-1; d_call: .; cdr3_aa: CASSPIAGSGNEQFF; cdr3_nt: TGTGCCAGCTCACCCATCGCAGGGAGCGGCAATGAGCAGTTCTTC
v_call: TRBV7-2; clone_size: few; j_call: TRBJ1-1; d_call: .; cdr3_aa: CASSLAYRTSTEAFF; cdr3_nt: TGTGCCAGCAGCTTGGCCTACCGGACTTCGACTGAAGCTTTCTTT
v_call: TRBV30; clone_size: .; j_call: TRBJ2-1; d_call: .; cdr3_aa: CAWSRKRFGTDSYNEQFF; cdr3_nt: TGTGCCTGGAGTAGGAAACGGTTTGGGACTGACTCCTACAATGAGCAGTTCTTC
v_call: TRBV5-5; clone_size: few; j_call: TRBJ1-5; d_call: TRBD1; cdr3_aa: CASSRTGAVGQPQHF; cdr3_nt: TGTGCCAGCAGCCGAACAGGGGCAGTTGGTCAGCCCCAGCATTTT
v_call: TRBV6-4; clone_size: .; j_call: TRBJ2-1; d_call: .; cdr3_aa: CASSGLGGRDEQFF; cdr3_nt: TGTGCCAGCAGTGGACTGGGGGGCAGGGATGAGCAGTTCTTC
v_call: TRBV5-1; clone_size: few; j_call: TRBJ2-2; d_call: TRBD1; cdr3_aa: CASSGTVNTGELFF; cdr3_nt: TGCGCCAGCTCCGGGACAGTTAACACCGGGGAGCTGTTTTTT